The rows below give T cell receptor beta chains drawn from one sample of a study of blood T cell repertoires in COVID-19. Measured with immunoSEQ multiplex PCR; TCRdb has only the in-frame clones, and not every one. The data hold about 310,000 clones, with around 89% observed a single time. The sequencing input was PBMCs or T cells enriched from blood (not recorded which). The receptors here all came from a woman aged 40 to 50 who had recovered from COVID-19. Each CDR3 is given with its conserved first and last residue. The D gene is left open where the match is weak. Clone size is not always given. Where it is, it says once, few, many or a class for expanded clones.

CDR3 protein: CASSLVNRGTYNEQFF
CDR3 DNA: TGCGCCAGCAGCTTGGTGAACAGGGGCACCTACAATGAGCAGTTCTTC
V gene: TRBV5-1
J gene: TRBJ2-1
D gene: TRBD1
clone size: .

CDR3 protein: CAWSVAGGENIQYF
CDR3 DNA: TGTGCCTGGAGTGTGGCAGGGGGCGAAAACATTCAGTACTTC
V gene: TRBV30
J gene: TRBJ2-4
D gene: TRBD1
clone size: .

CDR3 protein: CASSLDRAGYGYTF
CDR3 DNA: TGTGCCAGCAGCTTAGACAGGGCGGGCTATGGCTACACCTTC
V gene: TRBV7-2
J gene: TRBJ1-2
D gene: .
clone size: .

CDR3 protein: CASAPSSSYKEETQYF
CDR3 DNA: TGTGCCAGCGCCCCTTCCTCCTCGTACAAAGAAGAGACCCAGTACTTC
V gene: TRBV7-9
J gene: TRBJ2-5
D gene: .
clone size: .

CDR3 protein: CASSFWARNTEAFF
CDR3 DNA: TGTGCCAGCAGCTTTTGGGCTCGGAACACTGAAGCTTTCTTT
V gene: TRBV7-9
J gene: TRBJ1-1
D gene: .
clone size: .

CDR3 protein: CASSREGAGARGEQFF
CDR3 DNA: TGTGCCAGCAGCAGAGAAGGAGCGGGGGCAAGGGGTGAGCAGTTCTTC
V gene: TRBV7-3
J gene: TRBJ2-1
D gene: TRBD2
clone size: .

CDR3 protein: CAWSELAGVGEQYF
CDR3 DNA: TGTGCCTGGAGTGAACTAGCGGGGGTAGGCGAGCAGTACTTC
V gene: TRBV30
J gene: TRBJ2-7
D gene: TRBD2
clone size: .

CDR3 protein: CASSLRPPPTDTQYF
CDR3 DNA: TGTGCCAGCAGCCTGCGGCCTCCCCCCACAGATACGCAGTATTTT
V gene: TRBV7-6
J gene: TRBJ2-3
D gene: .
clone size: .

CDR3 protein: CASSLSGTIDTGELFF
CDR3 DNA: TGTGCCAGCAGTTTATCCGGGACTATCGACACCGGGGAGCTGTTTTTT
V gene: TRBV27
J gene: TRBJ2-2
D gene: TRBD2
clone size: few

CDR3 protein: CSGEGVEQYF
CDR3 DNA: TGCAGTGGGGAAGGGGTCGAGCAGTACTTC
V gene: TRBV20-1
J gene: TRBJ2-7
D gene: .
clone size: .

CDR3 protein: CASSLYGSLSGANVLTF
CDR3 DNA: TGTGCCAGCAGTTTATACGGGAGTCTCTCTGGGGCCAACGTCCTGACTTTC
V gene: TRBV27
J gene: TRBJ2-6
D gene: .
clone size: once

CDR3 protein: CASSLRGRGNQPQHF
CDR3 DNA: TGTGCCAGCAGCCTAAGAGGCAGGGGTAATCAGCCCCAGCATTTT
V gene: TRBV7-2
J gene: TRBJ1-5
D gene: .
clone size: .

CDR3 protein: CASSLAVGETQYF
CDR3 DNA: TGTGCCAGCAGCTTGGCAGTTGGAGAGACCCAGTACTTC
V gene: TRBV5-4
J gene: TRBJ2-5
D gene: .
clone size: .

CDR3 protein: CASSARFGGTDTQYF
CDR3 DNA: TGTGCCAGCAGCGCGAGATTCGGAGGCACAGATACGCAGTATTTT
V gene: TRBV7-3
J gene: TRBJ2-3
D gene: .
clone size: .

CDR3 protein: CASSNGGYEQYF
CDR3 DNA: TGTGCCAGCAGCAATGGGGGGTACGAGCAGTACTTC
V gene: TRBV6-5
J gene: TRBJ2-7
D gene: .
clone size: .

CDR3 protein: CATSPGGVTYEQYF
CDR3 DNA: TGTGCCACAAGCCCCGGGGGGGTGACCTACGAGCAGTACTTC
V gene: TRBV15
J gene: TRBJ2-7
D gene: TRBD2
clone size: .

CDR3 protein: CATSDRVNTEAFF
CDR3 DNA: TGTGCCACCAGTGACAGGGTGAACACTGAAGCTTTCTTT
V gene: TRBV15
J gene: TRBJ1-1
D gene: TRBD1
clone size: .

CDR3 protein: CSVEYGSGGSYEQYF
CDR3 DNA: TGCAGCGTTGAATATGGCAGCGGGGGTTCCTACGAGCAGTACTTC
V gene: TRBV29-1
J gene: TRBJ2-7
D gene: TRBD2
clone size: .

CDR3 protein: CASTLAASEQFF
CDR3 DNA: TGTGCCAGCACACTAGCGGCGAGTGAGCAGTTCTTC
V gene: TRBV21-1
J gene: TRBJ2-1
D gene: .
clone size: .

CDR3 protein: CASSLGPTSGDQETQYF
CDR3 DNA: TGCGCCAGCAGCTTGGGGCCTACTAGCGGGGACCAAGAGACCCAGTACTTC
V gene: TRBV5-1
J gene: TRBJ2-5
D gene: TRBD2
clone size: .

CDR3 protein: CASSGGWDGYTF
CDR3 DNA: TGTGCCAGCAGTGGAGGCTGGGATGGCTACACCTTC
V gene: TRBV2
J gene: TRBJ1-2
D gene: .
clone size: .

CDR3 protein: CASSEAQRITEAFF
CDR3 DNA: TGTGCCAGCTCGGAGGCCCAGAGGATAACTGAAGCTTTCTTT
V gene: TRBV18
J gene: TRBJ1-1
D gene: .
clone size: .

CDR3 protein: CASSETDRGLSGNTIYF
CDR3 DNA: TGTGCCAGCAGCGAGACCGACAGGGGACTCTCTGGAAACACCATATATTTT
V gene: TRBV9
J gene: TRBJ1-3
D gene: TRBD1
clone size: .

CDR3 protein: CAWSKEGLDEQYF
CDR3 DNA: TGTGCCTGGAGTAAGGAGGGATTGGACGAGCAGTACTTC
V gene: TRBV30
J gene: TRBJ2-7
D gene: .
clone size: .

CDR3 protein: CASSLFYGTSVREQYF
CDR3 DNA: TGCGCCAGCAGCCTATTTTACGGGACTAGCGTTCGCGAGCAGTACTTC
V gene: TRBV4-3
J gene: TRBJ2-7
D gene: TRBD2
clone size: .

CDR3 protein: CATSHRGVGNEQFF
CDR3 DNA: TGTGCCACCAGCCACAGGGGCGTCGGTAATGAGCAGTTCTTC
V gene: TRBV15
J gene: TRBJ2-1
D gene: TRBD1
clone size: .

CDR3 protein: CASSQGPGQRYTF
CDR3 DNA: TGTGCCAGCAGCCAAGGTCCGGGACAGCGCTACACCTTC
V gene: TRBV3-1/TRBV3-2
J gene: TRBJ1-2
D gene: TRBD1
clone size: .

CDR3 protein: CASTQKGGDTGELFF
CDR3 DNA: TGTGCCAGTACCCAGAAAGGGGGGGACACCGGGGAGCTGTTTTTT
V gene: TRBV19
J gene: TRBJ2-2
D gene: .
clone size: .

CDR3 protein: CASSVAFRGEAFF
CDR3 DNA: TGTGCCAGCAGCGTGGCCTTTCGAGGGGAAGCTTTCTTT
V gene: TRBV9
J gene: TRBJ1-1
D gene: .
clone size: .

CDR3 protein: CASSNRQGGSPLHF
CDR3 DNA: TGTGCCAGCAGTAACCGACAGGGAGGATCACCCCTCCACTTT
V gene: TRBV6-1
J gene: TRBJ1-6
D gene: TRBD1
clone size: few

CDR3 protein: CASSLTSAGANVLTF
CDR3 DNA: TGCGCCAGCAGCCTGACTAGCGCTGGGGCCAACGTCCTGACTTTC
V gene: TRBV5-1
J gene: TRBJ2-6
D gene: TRBD2
clone size: few

CDR3 protein: CASSGAGVAQFF
CDR3 DNA: TGCGCCAGCAGCGGGGCGGGAGTTGCGCAGTTCTTC
V gene: TRBV5-1
J gene: TRBJ2-1
D gene: TRBD2
clone size: .

CDR3 protein: CASSPGRGWFGGYTF
CDR3 DNA: TGTGCCAGCAGTCCAGGACGGGGATGGTTTGGAGGCTACACCTTC
V gene: TRBV6-5
J gene: TRBJ1-2
D gene: .
clone size: .

CDR3 protein: CTSSPETSGRASSYEQYF
CDR3 DNA: TGCACCAGCAGCCCAGAGACTAGCGGGAGGGCCAGCTCCTACGAGCAGTACTTC
V gene: TRBV1
J gene: TRBJ2-7
D gene: .
clone size: .

CDR3 protein: CAWMTGAGNSPLHF
CDR3 DNA: TGTGCCTGGATGACAGGGGCAGGGAATTCACCCCTCCACTTT
V gene: TRBV30
J gene: TRBJ1-6
D gene: TRBD1
clone size: .

CDR3 protein: CASSLRRAGHTDTQYF
CDR3 DNA: TGTGCCAGCAGCTTGCGCCGGGCAGGGCACACAGATACGCAGTATTTT
V gene: TRBV5-6
J gene: TRBJ2-3
D gene: .
clone size: .

CDR3 protein: CASSPSGAGTEAFF
CDR3 DNA: TGTGCCAGCTCTCCCTCGGGTGCGGGCACTGAAGCTTTCTTT
V gene: TRBV18
J gene: TRBJ1-1
D gene: .
clone size: .

CDR3 protein: CASIPGGNQPQHF
CDR3 DNA: TGTGCCAGTATCCCCGGGGGGAATCAGCCCCAGCATTTT
V gene: TRBV6-5
J gene: TRBJ1-5
D gene: .
clone size: .

CDR3 protein: CASSPQRGGTGELFF
CDR3 DNA: TGTGCCAGCAGCCCTCAAAGGGGCGGCACCGGGGAGCTGTTTTTT
V gene: TRBV11-3
J gene: TRBJ2-2
D gene: .
clone size: .

CDR3 protein: CAWSVLRANEKLFF
CDR3 DNA: TGTGCCTGGAGTGTACTCAGGGCTAATGAAAAACTGTTTTTT
V gene: TRBV30
J gene: TRBJ1-4
D gene: .
clone size: .

CDR3 protein: CSVAETGANSPLHF
CDR3 DNA: TGCAGCGTGGCCGAAACAGGCGCTAATTCACCCCTCCACTTT
V gene: TRBV29-1
J gene: TRBJ1-6
D gene: .
clone size: .